This T cell receptor (beta chain) was retrieved from a study of blood T cell repertoires in COVID-19. CDR3 size: 16 residues. With 4 bases removed from V and 1 base from J, the gap between germline ends came to 17 bases. The germline V gene has CDR1 SGHRS and CDR2 YFSETQ. In the study's own analysis: Quantification of nucleated cells was approximated via reference gene primer amplification. TCRdb's table, derived via immunoSEQ multiplex PCR, lists solely in-frame clones and lacks some. D and trimming come from the DNA, and the V and J calls and clone size come from that table. Of fewer than 250,000 clones detected, about 85% appear once; the ten largest clones hold roughly 10%. The age range of participants was 18 to 89 years, with residence in under 30 US areas. Two consecutive negative NP/OP PCR tests, clearance, or resolved symptoms defined Cohort 3 recovery.

V usage is TRBV5-1 and J usage is TRBJ1-2; D is undetermined. The material sequenced was PBMCs or T cells enriched from blood (not recorded which). The source is a man younger than 45 who had recovered from COVID-19. CDR3 bases: TGCGCCAGCAGCCCCAGTACCGGGAGAGGTAACTATGGCTACACCTTC. This translates into CASSPSTGRGNYGYTF.